This TCR beta chain emerged from a study of Graves' ophthalmopathy and Graves' hyperthyroidism. The authors amplified TCR beta CDR3 regions, and they did so from RNA transcripts for repertoire sequencing. An initial RT-PCR round employing HTBI primers preceded a second-round multiplex PCR. Each CDR3 protein is one row after TCRdb ran MiXCR on the multiplex PCR reads. The table lists hundreds of thousands of distinct CDR3 sequences, roughly an eighth of them singletons. Germline CDR1 SGHAT, CDR2 FQNNGV. The CDR3 extends over 16 amino acids. V was cut by 4 bases and J by 0 bases, with 13 bases left in between. This clonotype was detected ten times or more.

The rearrangement joins TRBV11-2 to TRBJ2-4; D might be TRBD1 (6 bases). Sequencing used blood. This clonotype was obtained from a woman in her twenties or thirties with Graves' ophthalmopathy. The CDR3 DNA reads as TGTGCCAGCAGCTCCCGGGACAACTTAGCCAAAAACATTCAGTACTTC. Amino acids: CASSSRDNLAKNIQYF.